This TCR beta chain was sequenced during a study of shared clonotypes between healthy human individuals. Points from the study as a whole: Rarefaction showed sorted-subset sequencing was incomplete despite large depth.

The study drew all its donors from Caucasian adults living in Nashville, Tennessee. Splitting of CD4+ cells produced CD45RA+ naive and CD45RA-negative memory subsets. Clones were sequenced by immunoSEQ multiplex PCR, and TCRdb holds only the in-frame ones, with some missing. The table shows about 710,000 clones, with 60% to 75% occurring only once. The V and J ends lost 7 bases and 0 bases respectively, with 14 bases between them. The CDR3 contains 14 residues. CDR1 is SGHRS, CDR2 YFSETQ, per germline. With respect to this clone: Its antigen is not identified.

The chain employs TRBV5-1 and TRBJ2-7; either TRBD1 or TRBD2 may supply D (5 bases each). The sequenced material came from memory CD4+ T cells sorted from blood. The subset is: CD45RA-negative fraction. This sequence was found in a woman aged 25 to 39 in good health. CDR3 nucleotide sequence: TGCGCCAGCCGATCCGGGACGGCCTCCTACGAGCAGTACTTC. It is translated as CASRSGTASYEQYF.